Below are 11 T cell receptor beta chains sequenced from a single sample in a study of blood T cell repertoires in COVID-19. The repertoire was sequenced with immunoSEQ multiplex PCR; TCRdb's copy has only in-frame clones and lacks some. The repertoire has about 210,000 clones, approximately 86% of them found once; the top ten carry under 30%. The specimen sequenced was PBMCs or T cells enriched from blood (not recorded which). All receptors come from a woman aged 40 to 55 in a cohort exposed to, infected with or recovered from COVID-19 (not recorded which).

The V gene is TRBV28, the J gene TRBJ2-4; maybe TRBD2 (5 bases). Trimming removed 6 bases at V and 0 bases at J, with 12 bases between. Germline CDR1 is MDHEN and CDR2 is SYDVKM. The CDR3 covers 15 residues. CDR3 bases: TGTGCCAGCAGCTTCGGGGTCAGAGCCAAAAACATTCAGTACTTC. Translation gives CASSFGVRAKNIQYF. Full variable domain (missing parts from reference TRBV28 and TRBJ2-4): DVKVTQSSRYLVKRTGEKVFLECVQDMDHENMFWYRQDPGLGLRLIYFSYDVKMKEKGDIPEGYSVSREKKERFSLILESASTNQTSMYLCASSFGVRAKNIQYFGAGTRLSVL.

This clone was counted once. This sequence joins TRBV30 and TRBJ2-2; 9 positions match TRBD1. Germline loops: CDR1 GTSNPN, CDR2 SVGIG (reference sequence). The V and J ends lost 5 bases and 6 bases, in that order; junction bases with no gene match: 1. This CDR3 region has 12 residues. CDR3 DNA sequence: TGTGCCTGGGACAGGGGGGCCGGGGAGCTGTTTTTT. This codes for CAWDRGAGELFF.

This chain connects TRBV6-1 to TRBJ1-2, with 7 nucleotides matching TRBD1. The V gene's germline CDR1 is MNHNS and CDR2 SASEGT. CDR3 length: 15 amino acids. V lost 1 base and J lost 4; bases outside the gene matches: 6. The CDR3 loop is CASSEGGGGVYGYTF. The CDR3 DNA sequence: TGTGCCAGCAGTGAAGGCGGAGGGGGCGTCTATGGCTACACCTTC.

This chain joins TRBV4-1 and TRBJ1-4, with a possible D match to TRBD1 (6 bases). The ends were cut back, 1 base at V and 6 bases at J, with 15 bases in the middle. The germline V gene has CDR1 MGHRA and CDR2 YSYEKL. The CDR3 is made up of 16 amino acids. The CDR3 sequence is CASSQARGGLDEKLFF. CDR3 nucleotide sequence: TGCGCCAGCAGCCAAGCCCGCGGGGGGCTGGATGAAAAACTGTTTTTT.

The DNA of the CDR3 is TGTGCCAGCAGCTTTGGACAGGGTAGTTCGGAGACCCAGTACTTC. The encoded protein is CASSFGQGSSETQYF. The chain employs TRBV11-2 and TRBJ2-5; 8 bases match TRBD1. Trimming at V came to 3 bases and at J to 5 bases, leaving 8 bases not matched to a gene. CDR1 is SGHAT, CDR2 FQNNGV, per germline. The CDR3 totals 15 residues.

This rearrangement joins TRBV2 to TRBJ2-3; 10 nucleotides agree with TRBD2. The CDR3 is made up of 15 amino acids. The germline gives CDR1 SNHLY, CDR2 FYNNEI. V shed 6 bases, J shed 11 bases, and the junction held 14 bases outside the gene matches. The CDR3 sequence: CASRGGLAGVQRQYF. For the CDR3, the DNA is TGTGCCAGCAGGGGGGGGCTAGCGGGGGTCCAGAGGCAGTATTTT.

As regards this clone: This specimen includes other DNA sequences encoding the same CDR3. The chain couples TRBV9 to TRBJ2-2; D is unresolved. CDR3 size: 13 residues. V dropped 0 bases and J dropped 4 bases, with 4 bases sitting between them. Looked up from germline, CDR1 is SGDLS and CDR2 is YYNGEE. For the CDR3, the DNA is TGTGCCAGCAGCGTAGGGGCCACCGGGGAGCTGTTTTTT. The encoded protein is CASSVGATGELFF. Full variable domain (remainder filled in from reference TRBV9 and TRBJ2-2): DSGVTQTPKHLITATGQRVTLRCSPRSGDLSVYWYQQSLDQGLQFLIQYYNGEERAKGNILERFSAQQFPDLHSELNLSSLELGDSALYFCASSVGATGELFFGEGSRLTVL.

V gene TRBV7-2 combines with J gene TRBJ2-5; 9 bases agree with TRBD2. The CDR3 length is 17 residues. Germline assignment: CDR1 SGHTA and CDR2 FQGNSA. V lost 4 bases and J lost 0; bases outside the gene matches: 9. The CDR3 reads CASSSYPSGGYQETQYF. The CDR3, as DNA: TGTGCCAGCAGCTCCTATCCCAGCGGGGGGTACCAAGAGACCCAGTACTTC.

The chain joins TRBV19 to TRBJ1-5; D unresolved. Germline CDR1 is LNHDA and CDR2 is SQIVND (reference sequence). The CDR3 consists of 12 residues. V lost 8 bases, J lost 4 bases, and 9 bases lay in between. This CDR3 reads CASHQDNQPQHF. In DNA form, the CDR3 reads TGTGCCAGTCACCAGGATAATCAGCCCCAGCATTTT.

This chain uses TRBV9 with TRBJ1-1; no firm D call. Germline CDR1 is SGDLS and CDR2 is YYNGEE. V lost 5 bases and J 0 bases, leaving 11 bases between the germline ends. The CDR3 consists of 14 residues. This chain's CDR3 is CASRAQRVNTEAFF. The CDR3 DNA follows: TGTGCCAGCAGGGCTCAGCGGGTGAACACTGAAGCTTTCTTT.

The chain uses TRBV2 and TRBJ1-1; 8 bases line up with TRBD1. Germline CDR1 and CDR2: SNHLY and FYNNEI. V lost 8 bases and J lost 0; bases outside the gene matches: 8. CDR3 length: 15 amino acids. CDR3 nucleotide sequence: TGTGCCAGCCGACTTCTGGACAGGGTGAACACTGAAGCTTTCTTT. The encoded protein is CASRLLDRVNTEAFF.